The T cell receptor beta chain described here comes from a study of blood T cell repertoires in COVID-19. Generated by immunoSEQ multiplex PCR, the TCRdb table keeps only in-frame clones and is missing some. Of about 120,000 clones listed, around 87% were seen once; the top ten hold about 4%. This clone was observed a few times. The CDR3 length is 16 residues. V lost 2 bases to trimming and J lost 6 bases, with 19 bases between them. Germline lookup yields CDR1 SGHTA and CDR2 FQGNSA. The sequence was obtained from a woman aged 55-70 years with COVID-19, enrolled during active disease. The sequenced sample consisted of peripheral blood. The chain has TRBV7-2 and TRBJ1-2; maybe TRBD1 (6 bases). CDR3 region: CASSLRIQGVSDGYTF. The CDR3, as DNA: TGTGCCAGCAGCTTACGTATACAGGGAGTTTCTGATGGCTACACCTTC.